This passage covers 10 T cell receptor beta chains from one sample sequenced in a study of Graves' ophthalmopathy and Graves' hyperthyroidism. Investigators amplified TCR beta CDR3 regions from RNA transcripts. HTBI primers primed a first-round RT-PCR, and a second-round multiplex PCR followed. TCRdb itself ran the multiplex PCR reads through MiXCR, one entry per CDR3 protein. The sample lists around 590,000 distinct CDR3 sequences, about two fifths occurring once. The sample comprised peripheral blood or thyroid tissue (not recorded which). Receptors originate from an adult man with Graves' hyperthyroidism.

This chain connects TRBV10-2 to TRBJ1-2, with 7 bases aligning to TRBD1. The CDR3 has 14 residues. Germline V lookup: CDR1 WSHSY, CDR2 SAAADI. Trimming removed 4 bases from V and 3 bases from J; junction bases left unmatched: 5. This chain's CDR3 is CASSGDREDYGYTF. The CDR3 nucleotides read TGCGCCAGCAGTGGGGACAGAGAAGACTATGGCTACACCTTC.

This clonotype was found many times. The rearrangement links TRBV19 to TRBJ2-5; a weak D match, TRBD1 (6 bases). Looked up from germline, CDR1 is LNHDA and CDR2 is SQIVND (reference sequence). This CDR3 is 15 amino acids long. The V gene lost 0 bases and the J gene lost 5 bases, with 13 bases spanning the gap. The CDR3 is CASSIEGTGRETQYF. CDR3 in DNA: TGTGCCAGTAGTATAGAGGGCACAGGGCGGGAGACCCAGTACTTC.

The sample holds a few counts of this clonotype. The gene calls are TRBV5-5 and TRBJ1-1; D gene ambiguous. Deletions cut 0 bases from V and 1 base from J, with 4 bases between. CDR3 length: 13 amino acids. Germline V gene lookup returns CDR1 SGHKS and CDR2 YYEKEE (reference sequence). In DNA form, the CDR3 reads TGTGCCAGCAGCTTGGCCTGGAACACTGAAGCTTTCTTT. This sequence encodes CASSLAWNTEAFF.

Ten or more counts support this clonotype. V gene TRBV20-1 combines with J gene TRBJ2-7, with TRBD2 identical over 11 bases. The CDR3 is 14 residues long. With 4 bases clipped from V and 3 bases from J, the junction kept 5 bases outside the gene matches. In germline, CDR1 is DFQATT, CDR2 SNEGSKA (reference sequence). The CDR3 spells CSAKLAGDLYEQYF. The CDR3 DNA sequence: TGCAGTGCTAAACTAGCGGGGGACCTCTACGAGCAGTACTTC.

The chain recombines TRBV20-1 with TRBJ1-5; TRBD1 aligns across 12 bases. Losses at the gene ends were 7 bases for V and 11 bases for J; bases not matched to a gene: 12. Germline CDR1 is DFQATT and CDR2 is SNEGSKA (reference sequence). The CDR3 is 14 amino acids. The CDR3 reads CSVTGTGGRPAQHF. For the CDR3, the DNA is TGCAGTGTAACCGGGACAGGGGGCCGTCCTGCCCAGCATTTT.

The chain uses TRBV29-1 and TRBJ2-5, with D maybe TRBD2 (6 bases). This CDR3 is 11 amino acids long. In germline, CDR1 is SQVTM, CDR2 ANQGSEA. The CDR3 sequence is CSIRGQETQYF. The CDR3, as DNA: TGCAGTATTCGGGGGCAAGAGACCCAGTACTTC.

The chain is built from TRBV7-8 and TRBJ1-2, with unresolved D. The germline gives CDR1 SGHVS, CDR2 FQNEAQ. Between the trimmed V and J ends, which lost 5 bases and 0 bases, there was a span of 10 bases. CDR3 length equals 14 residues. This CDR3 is CASSPGVTNYGYTF. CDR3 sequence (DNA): TGTGCCAGCAGCCCCGGGGTAACTAACTATGGCTACACCTTC.

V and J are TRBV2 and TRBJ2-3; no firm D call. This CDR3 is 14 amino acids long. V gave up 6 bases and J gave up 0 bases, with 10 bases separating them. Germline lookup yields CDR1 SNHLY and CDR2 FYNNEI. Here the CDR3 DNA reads TGTGCCAGCAGAGCAACCTCTAGCACAGATACGCAGTATTTT. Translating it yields CASRATSSTDTQYF.

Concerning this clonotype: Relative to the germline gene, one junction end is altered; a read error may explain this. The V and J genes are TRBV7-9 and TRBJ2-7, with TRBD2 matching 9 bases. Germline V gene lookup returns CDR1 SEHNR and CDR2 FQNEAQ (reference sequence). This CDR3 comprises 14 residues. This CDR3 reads CAGSSRGGTYEQYF. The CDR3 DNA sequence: TGTGCCGGCAGCTCGCGGGGGGGAACCTACGAGCAGTACTTC.

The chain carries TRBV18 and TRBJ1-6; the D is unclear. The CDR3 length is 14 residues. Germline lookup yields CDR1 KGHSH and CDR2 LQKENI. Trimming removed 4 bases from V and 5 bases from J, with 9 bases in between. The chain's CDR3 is CASSLWRDNSPLHF. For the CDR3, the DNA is TGTGCCAGCTCACTTTGGCGGGATAATTCACCCCTCCACTTT.